The source of this TCR beta chain is a study of glioma-infiltrating T cells. Overall study results and limits: CDR3 overlap between tissue and blood was very small. Non-neoplastic patients had below-expected tissue-blood divergence, while all gliomas exceeded expectation.

As for this clonotype: No antigen is known for it. It is likely a read error, because the conserved phenylalanine at the end of the CDR3 is missing.

Using RNA template, CDR3s of TCR alpha and beta were amplified with iRepertoire arm-PCR. Input was about 95-400 ng of tissue mRNA or PBMC total RNA. TCRdb re-called the multiplex PCR reads with MiXCR, one entry per CDR3 protein. The sample holds tens of thousands of distinct CDR3 sequences, about 37% seen once. The germline gives CDR1 DFQATT, CDR2 SNEGSKA (reference sequence). V shed 3 bases and J 2 bases; nucleotides not matched to a gene: 5. CDR3 size: 14 residues. The chain joins TRBV20-1 to TRBJ2-3, with 7 bases identical to TRBD2. The sequencing input was glioma tissue, nonneoplastic brain tissue, or PBMCs (not recorded which). This clonotype was sampled from a human donor with low-grade glioma or glioblastoma, undergoing nonglioma brain surgery, or in good health (not recorded which). The CDR3 sequence: CSASGTTVTDTQYL. The CDR3 bases are TGCAGTGCTAGCGGGACTACCGTCACAGATACGCAGTATTTA.